This is a list of T cell receptor beta chains from one sample in a study of T cell changes during pregnancy in multiple sclerosis. The method was immunoSEQ multiplex PCR; TCRdb's version includes in-frame clones alone and lacks a portion of them. Counted here are tens of thousands of clones, about 93% occurring once; the ten biggest clones make up around 0.49%. Material: CD4+ T cells from peripheral blood mononuclear cells, obtained in the third trimester of pregnancy. Receptor source: a female donor with multiple sclerosis, enrolled in a pregnancy study. Each CDR3 is given with its conserved first and last residue. A D gene is named only where the DNA matches it firmly. Clone sizes are given selectively: once, few, many, or a class where the clone is expanded.

v_call: TRBV4-1; clone_size: few; j_call: TRBJ1-6; d_call: -; cdr3_aa: CASSQEVLHNSPLHF; cdr3_nt: TGCGCCAGCAGCCAAGAGGTCCTACATAATTCACCCCTCCACTTT
v_call: TRBV29-1; clone_size: -; j_call: TRBJ1-2; d_call: -; cdr3_aa: CSVVGGEYGYTF; cdr3_nt: TGCAGCGTTGTCGGGGGGGAATATGGCTACACCTTC
v_call: TRBV10-3; clone_size: -; j_call: TRBJ1-6; d_call: TRBD1; cdr3_aa: CATLPQGAYNSPLHF; cdr3_nt: TGTGCCACTCTGCCACAGGGGGCCTATAATTCACCCCTCCACTTT
v_call: TRBV10-3; clone_size: -; j_call: TRBJ2-7; d_call: -; cdr3_aa: CAIEGTGKSVQYF; cdr3_nt: TGTGCCATCGAGGGTACAGGGAAGTCTGTGCAGTACTTC
v_call: TRBV5-8; clone_size: -; j_call: TRBJ1-3; d_call: TRBD1; cdr3_aa: CASRRTGSSGNTIYF; cdr3_nt: TGTGCCAGCAGGCGGACAGGGAGCTCTGGAAACACCATATATTTT
v_call: TRBV2; clone_size: -; j_call: TRBJ1-2; d_call: -; cdr3_aa: CASSYGPRGYGYTF; cdr3_nt: TGTGCCAGCAGTTACGGGCCGCGGGGCTATGGCTACACCTTC
v_call: TRBV15; clone_size: -; j_call: TRBJ1-3; d_call: -; cdr3_aa: CATSKDLADTIYF; cdr3_nt: TGTGCCACCAGCAAGGACCTAGCAGACACCATATATTTT
v_call: TRBV7-9; clone_size: -; j_call: TRBJ2-7; d_call: TRBD1; cdr3_aa: CASSLAPIWDRGLDEQYF; cdr3_nt: TGTGCCAGCAGCTTAGCGCCAATATGGGACAGGGGGCTTGACGAGCAGTACTTC
v_call: TRBV5-6; clone_size: -; j_call: TRBJ2-7; d_call: TRBD1; cdr3_aa: CASSSSSIGGSTYEQYF; cdr3_nt: TGTGCCAGCAGCTCGAGCAGTATAGGGGGCTCAACCTACGAGCAGTACTTC
v_call: TRBV7-2; clone_size: -; j_call: TRBJ2-1; d_call: TRBD2; cdr3_aa: CASSRLGLDANEQFF; cdr3_nt: TGTGCCAGCAGCCGATTGGGACTAGATGCCAATGAGCAGTTCTTC
v_call: TRBV10-3; clone_size: -; j_call: TRBJ1-6; d_call: TRBD1; cdr3_aa: CAIWLEYRGDYNSPLHF; cdr3_nt: TGTGCCATCTGGTTGGAATACAGGGGGGACTACAATTCACCCCTCCACTTT
v_call: TRBV5-1; clone_size: -; j_call: TRBJ2-3; d_call: -; cdr3_aa: CASSFRWGGDTDTQYF; cdr3_nt: TGCGCCAGCAGCTTCCGATGGGGCGGGGATACAGATACGCAGTATTTT
v_call: TRBV20-1; clone_size: -; j_call: TRBJ2-5; d_call: -; cdr3_aa: CSGQGQETQYF; cdr3_nt: TGCAGTGGCCAGGGGCAAGAGACCCAGTACTTC
v_call: TRBV6-6; clone_size: -; j_call: TRBJ2-5; d_call: TRBD2; cdr3_aa: CASSISGAQETQYF; cdr3_nt: TGTGCCAGCAGCATTAGCGGGGCACAAGAGACCCAGTACTTC
v_call: TRBV9; clone_size: -; j_call: TRBJ2-3; d_call: -; cdr3_aa: CASSGRTGGGTQYF; cdr3_nt: TGTGCCAGCAGCGGACGGACCGGAGGCGGGACGCAGTATTTT
v_call: TRBV25-1; clone_size: -; j_call: TRBJ1-4; d_call: TRBD1; cdr3_aa: CASSEFRGQDATNEKLFF; cdr3_nt: TGTGCCAGCAGTGAATTCAGAGGACAGGACGCAACTAATGAAAAACTGTTTTTT
v_call: TRBV6-5; clone_size: -; j_call: TRBJ1-1; d_call: -; cdr3_aa: CASSYGVEGTEAFF; cdr3_nt: TGTGCCAGCAGTTACGGTGTCGAGGGCACTGAAGCTTTCTTT
v_call: TRBV6-5; clone_size: -; j_call: TRBJ2-7; d_call: -; cdr3_aa: CASSLRTEYEQYF; cdr3_nt: TGTGCCAGCAGTCTAAGGACAGAATACGAGCAGTACTTC
v_call: TRBV6-1; clone_size: once; j_call: TRBJ1-1; d_call: TRBD1; cdr3_aa: CASKETGTPEAFF; cdr3_nt: TGTGCCAGCAAAGAGACAGGGACCCCTGAAGCTTTCTTT
v_call: TRBV19; clone_size: -; j_call: TRBJ2-1; d_call: TRBD1; cdr3_aa: CASSGGQGTYNEQFF; cdr3_nt: TGTGCCAGTAGCGGGGGACAGGGTACCTACAATGAGCAGTTCTTC
v_call: TRBV6-1; clone_size: -; j_call: TRBJ2-2; d_call: -; cdr3_aa: CASSESGNFGELFF; cdr3_nt: TGTGCCAGCAGTGAAAGCGGAAACTTCGGGGAGCTGTTTTTT
v_call: TRBV15; clone_size: -; j_call: TRBJ2-2; d_call: TRBD1; cdr3_aa: CATSRQGAAGELFF; cdr3_nt: TGTGCCACCAGCCGACAGGGGGCTGCCGGGGAGCTGTTTTTT
v_call: TRBV5-1; clone_size: -; j_call: TRBJ2-1; d_call: TRBD2; cdr3_aa: CASSPHLGLGGNEQFF; cdr3_nt: TGCGCCAGCAGCCCTCACCTGGGACTAGGGGGCAATGAGCAGTTCTTC
v_call: TRBV6-5; clone_size: -; j_call: TRBJ1-1; d_call: -; cdr3_aa: CASSSFLTEAFF; cdr3_nt: TGTGCCAGCAGTTCGTTTCTCACTGAAGCTTTCTTT
v_call: TRBV19; clone_size: -; j_call: TRBJ2-7; d_call: -; cdr3_aa: CASSTGGRGLGYEQYF; cdr3_nt: TGTGCCAGTAGTACTGGCGGCAGGGGTTTGGGGTACGAGCAGTACTTC
v_call: TRBV6-1; clone_size: -; j_call: TRBJ2-1; d_call: TRBD2; cdr3_aa: CASPRLAGARDEQFF; cdr3_nt: TGTGCCAGCCCTAGGCTAGCGGGGGCCCGGGATGAGCAGTTCTTC
v_call: TRBV5-1; clone_size: -; j_call: TRBJ1-6; d_call: -; cdr3_aa: CASSLAQQAGNSPLHF; cdr3_nt: TGCGCCAGCAGCTTGGCCCAACAGGCCGGTAATTCACCCCTCCACTTT
v_call: TRBV6-6; clone_size: -; j_call: TRBJ1-2; d_call: -; cdr3_aa: CASSGGQLGTF; cdr3_nt: TGTGCCAGTTCTGGAGGACAGTTAGGCACCTTC
v_call: TRBV9; clone_size: -; j_call: TRBJ2-7; d_call: TRBD1; cdr3_aa: CASSQGTGPYEQYF; cdr3_nt: TGTGCCAGCAGCCAGGGGACAGGGCCCTACGAGCAGTACTTC
v_call: TRBV13; clone_size: -; j_call: TRBJ2-7; d_call: -; cdr3_aa: CASSLGSGSENEQYF; cdr3_nt: TGTGCCAGCAGCTTAGGGTCGGGTTCAGAGAACGAGCAGTACTTC
v_call: TRBV6-1; clone_size: -; j_call: TRBJ1-1; d_call: -; cdr3_aa: CASREIAEAFF; cdr3_nt: TGTGCCAGCAGAGAGATCGCTGAAGCTTTCTTT
v_call: TRBV7-3; clone_size: -; j_call: TRBJ1-4; d_call: TRBD1; cdr3_aa: CASSAPRTGGRSEKLFF; cdr3_nt: TGTGCCAGCAGCGCACCCCGGACAGGGGGCCGGAGTGAAAAACTGTTTTTT
v_call: TRBV7-9; clone_size: -; j_call: TRBJ2-2; d_call: -; cdr3_aa: CASSLGGSGELFF; cdr3_nt: TGTGCCAGCAGCTTAGGGGGCAGCGGGGAGCTGTTTTTT
v_call: TRBV11-2; clone_size: few; j_call: TRBJ2-7; d_call: -; cdr3_aa: CASSLVPYEQYF; cdr3_nt: TGTGCCAGCAGCTTAGTTCCGTACGAGCAGTACTTC
v_call: TRBV2; clone_size: -; j_call: TRBJ1-1; d_call: -; cdr3_aa: CASSVVPGLNTEAFF; cdr3_nt: TGTGCCAGCAGTGTCGTACCGGGACTCAACACTGAAGCTTTCTTT
v_call: TRBV18; clone_size: -; j_call: TRBJ2-3; d_call: TRBD2; cdr3_aa: CASSPTLGTSGERDTQYF; cdr3_nt: TGTGCCAGCTCACCCACATTAGGGACTAGCGGGGAGAGAGATACGCAGTATTTT
v_call: TRBV2; clone_size: few; j_call: TRBJ2-3; d_call: -; cdr3_aa: CANPTTGQNTDTQYF; cdr3_nt: TGTGCCAACCCGACCACTGGGCAGAACACAGATACGCAGTATTTT
v_call: TRBV4-2; clone_size: -; j_call: TRBJ2-7; d_call: -; cdr3_aa: CASSQDGELAHEQYF; cdr3_nt: TGTGCCAGCAGCCAAGATGGGGAACTAGCCCACGAGCAGTACTTC
v_call: TRBV6-1; clone_size: -; j_call: TRBJ1-5; d_call: -; cdr3_aa: CASNPGSPSNQPQHF; cdr3_nt: TGTGCCAGTAACCCAGGGTCCCCTAGCAATCAGCCCCAGCATTTT
v_call: TRBV4-1; clone_size: -; j_call: TRBJ1-6; d_call: -; cdr3_aa: CASSQELYGGFSPLHF; cdr3_nt: TGCGCCAGCAGCCAAGAGTTGTACGGGGGGTTTTCACCCCTCCACTTT